This T cell receptor beta chain originates from a study of technical replicates of blood from a few donors. The CDR3 is 16 residues long. CDR1 and CDR2 from the germline V gene are SGHAT and FQNNGV. V lost 3 bases and J lost 6; bases outside the gene matches: 6. Produced via immunoSEQ multiplex PCR; TCRdb's table is partial and in-frame only. The sample contains more than 90,000 clones, roughly 95% of which appear only once. The clonotype was recovered from a human donor in good health. The chain has TRBV11-2 and TRBJ1-5; TRBD1 aligns across 12 bases. Material for sequencing was T cells isolated from PBMCs. CDR3 DNA: TGTGCCAGCAGCTTTGGGGGGACAGGGGGCAGTCAGCCCCAGCATTTT. The encoded protein is CASSFGGTGGSQPQHF.